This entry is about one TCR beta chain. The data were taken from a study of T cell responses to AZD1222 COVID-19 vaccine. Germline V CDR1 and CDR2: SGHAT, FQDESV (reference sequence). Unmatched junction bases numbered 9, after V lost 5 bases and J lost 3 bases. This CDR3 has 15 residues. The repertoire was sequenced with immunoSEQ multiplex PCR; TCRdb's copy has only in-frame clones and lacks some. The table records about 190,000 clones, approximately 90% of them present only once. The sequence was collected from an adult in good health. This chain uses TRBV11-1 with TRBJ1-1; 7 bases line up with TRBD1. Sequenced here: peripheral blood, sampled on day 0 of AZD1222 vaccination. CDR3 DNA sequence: TGTGCCAGCAGCCCGTACAAGCAGGGGGACACTGAAGCTTTCTTT. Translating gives CASSPYKQGDTEAFF.